Reported below is one TCR beta chain. The data are from a study of T cell changes during pregnancy in multiple sclerosis. Libraries were prepared by immunoSEQ multiplex PCR; TCRdb keeps only in-frame clonotypes and omits some of them. Among about 40,000 clones listed, around nine tenths were seen once. Trimming at V came to 6 bases and at J to 6 bases, leaving 13 bases not matched to a gene. The CDR3 has 15 residues. Germline CDR1 reads LNHDA; CDR2 reads SQIVND (reference sequence). This receptor was obtained from a female donor with multiple sclerosis, enrolled in a pregnancy study. This chain joins TRBV19 and TRBJ2-7; 8 bases align to TRBD2. Material: CD8+ T cells from peripheral blood mononuclear cells, obtained in the first trimester of pregnancy. The CDR3 coding sequence is TGTGCCAGTAGCCCAGGGGTAGCGGGGATCTCCGAGCAGTACTTC. Translating gives CASSPGVAGISEQYF. Full variable domain (remainder filled in from reference TRBV19 and TRBJ2-7): DGGITQSPKYLFRKEGQNVTLSCEQNLNHDAMYWYRQDPGQGLRLIYYSQIVNDFQKGDIAEGYSVSREKKESFPLTVTSAQKNPTAFYLCASSPGVAGISEQYFGPGTRLTVT.